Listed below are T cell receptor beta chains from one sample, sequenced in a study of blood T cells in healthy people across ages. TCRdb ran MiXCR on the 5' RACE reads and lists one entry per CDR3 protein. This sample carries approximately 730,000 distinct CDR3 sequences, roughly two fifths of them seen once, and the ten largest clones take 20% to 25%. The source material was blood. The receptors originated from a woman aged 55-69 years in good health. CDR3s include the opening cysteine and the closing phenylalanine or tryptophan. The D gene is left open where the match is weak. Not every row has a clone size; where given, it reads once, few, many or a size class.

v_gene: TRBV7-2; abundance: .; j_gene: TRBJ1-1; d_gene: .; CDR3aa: CASLIGQGGGNTEAFF; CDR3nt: TGTGCCAGCTTGATAGGGCAGGGAGGAGGGAACACTGAAGCTTTCTTT
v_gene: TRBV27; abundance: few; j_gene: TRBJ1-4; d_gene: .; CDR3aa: CASSPFLGGNEKLFF; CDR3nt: TGTGCCAGCAGTCCCTTCCTAGGGGGTAATGAAAAACTGTTTTTT
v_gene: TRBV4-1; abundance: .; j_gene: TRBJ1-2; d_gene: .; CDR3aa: CASSSPGTVLNYGYTF; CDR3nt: TGCGCCAGCAGCTCTCCCGGGACGGTGCTCAACTATGGCTACACCTTC
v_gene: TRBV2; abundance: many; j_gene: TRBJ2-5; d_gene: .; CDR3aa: CASKGGVSSETQYF; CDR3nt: TGTGCCAGCAAGGGGGGAGTGTCTTCTGAGACCCAGTACTTC
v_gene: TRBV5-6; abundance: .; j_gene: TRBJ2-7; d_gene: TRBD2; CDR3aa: CASTRTGGAPEQYF; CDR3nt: TGTGCCAGCACGCGCACGGGAGGGGCACCCGAGCAGTACTTC
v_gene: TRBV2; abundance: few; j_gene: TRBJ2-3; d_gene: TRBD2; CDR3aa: CASSGTSGGPSTDTQYF; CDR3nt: TGTGCCAGCAGTGGCACTAGCGGGGGGCCTAGCACAGATACGCAGTATTTT
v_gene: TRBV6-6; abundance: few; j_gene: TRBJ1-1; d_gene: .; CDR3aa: CASSYGQSFEAFF; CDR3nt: TGTGCCAGCAGTTACGGGCAGTCATTTGAAGCTTTCTTT
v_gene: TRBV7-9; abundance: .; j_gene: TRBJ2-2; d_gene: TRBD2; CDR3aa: CASSPILAGANTGELFF; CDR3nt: TGTGCCAGCAGCCCGATACTAGCGGGGGCTAACACCGGGGAGCTGTTTTTT
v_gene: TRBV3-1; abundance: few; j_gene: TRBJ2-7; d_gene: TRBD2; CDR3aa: CASSSWGGGSSYEQYF; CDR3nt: TGTGCCAGCAGCTCATGGGGGGGAGGAAGTTCCTACGAGCAGTACTTC
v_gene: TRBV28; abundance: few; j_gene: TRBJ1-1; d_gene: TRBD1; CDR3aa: CASSLEGARNTEAFF; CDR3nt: TGTGCCAGCAGTTTAGAGGGGGCCCGAAACACTGAAGCTTTCTTT
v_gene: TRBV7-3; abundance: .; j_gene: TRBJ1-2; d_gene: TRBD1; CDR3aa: CASSSGQGASSWGYTF; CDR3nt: TGTGCCAGCAGCTCCGGACAGGGGGCTTCTTCGTGGGGCTACACCTTC
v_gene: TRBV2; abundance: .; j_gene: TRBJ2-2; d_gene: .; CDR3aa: CASIGLRTVNTGELFF; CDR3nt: TGTGCCAGCATAGGATTACGGACGGTGAACACCGGGGAGCTGTTTTTT
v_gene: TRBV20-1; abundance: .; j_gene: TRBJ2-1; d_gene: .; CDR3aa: CSARAGIYNEQFF; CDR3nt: TGCAGTGCTAGGGCCGGGATTTACAATGAGCAGTTCTTC
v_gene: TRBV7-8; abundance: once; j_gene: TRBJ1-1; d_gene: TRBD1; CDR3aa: CASSIRIVGQGNTEAFF; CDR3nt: TGTGCCAGCAGTATTAGAATAGTCGGACAGGGAAACACTGAAGCTTTCTTT
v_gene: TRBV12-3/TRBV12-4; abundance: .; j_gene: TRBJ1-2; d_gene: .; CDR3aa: CASSLEARNYGYTF; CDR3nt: TGTGCCAGCAGTTTGGAGGCAAGAAACTATGGCTACACCTTC
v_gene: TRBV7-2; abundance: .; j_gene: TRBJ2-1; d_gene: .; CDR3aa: CASSLVAGLYYNEQFF; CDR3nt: TGTGCCAGCAGCTTAGTGGCAGGGCTCTACTACAATGAGCAGTTCTTC
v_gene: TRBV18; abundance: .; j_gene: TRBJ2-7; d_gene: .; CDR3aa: CASSPTLGSYEQYF; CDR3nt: TGTGCCAGCTCACCTACTCTTGGGTCCTACGAGCAGTACTTC
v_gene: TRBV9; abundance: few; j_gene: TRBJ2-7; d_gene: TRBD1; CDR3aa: CASSGGQATYEQYF; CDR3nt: TGTGCCAGCAGCGGAGGACAGGCCACCTACGAGCAGTACTTC
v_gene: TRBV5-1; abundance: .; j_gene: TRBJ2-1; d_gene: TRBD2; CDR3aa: CASSLGSGLAYNEQFF; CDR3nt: TGCGCCAGCAGCTTGGGTTCTGGACTAGCCTACAATGAGCAGTTCTTC
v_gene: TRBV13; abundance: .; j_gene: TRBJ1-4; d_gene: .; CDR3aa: CASSFGGRNEKLFF; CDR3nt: TGTGCCAGCAGCTTCGGGGGACGAAATGAAAAACTGTTTTTT
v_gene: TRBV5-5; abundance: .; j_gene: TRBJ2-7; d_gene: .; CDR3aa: CASSGDGPYEQYF; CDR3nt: TGTGCCAGCAGCGGGGACGGACCCTACGAGCAGTACTTC
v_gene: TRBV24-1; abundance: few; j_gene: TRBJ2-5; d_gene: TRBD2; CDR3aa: CATSDRGLAGGRETQYF; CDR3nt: TGTGCCACCAGTGATAGGGGACTAGCGGGAGGGCGAGAGACCCAGTACTTC
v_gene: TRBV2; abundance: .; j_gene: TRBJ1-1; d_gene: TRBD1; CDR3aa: CASSRQGSTEAFF; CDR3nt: TGTGCCAGCAGTAGACAGGGAAGCACTGAAGCTTTCTTT
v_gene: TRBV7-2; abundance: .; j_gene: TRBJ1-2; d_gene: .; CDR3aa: CASSLYLAFAGYTF; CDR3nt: TGTGCCAGCAGCTTATACTTGGCGTTTGCTGGCTACACCTTC
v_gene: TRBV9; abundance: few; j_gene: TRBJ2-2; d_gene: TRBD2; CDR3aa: CASSTLAGGPHGELFF; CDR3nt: TGTGCCAGCAGCACACTAGCGGGGGGGCCCCACGGGGAGCTGTTTTTT
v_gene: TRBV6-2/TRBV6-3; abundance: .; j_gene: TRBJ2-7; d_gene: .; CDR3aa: CASSNDRLGPYEQYF; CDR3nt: TGTGCCAGCAGCAACGACAGGCTTGGACCCTACGAGCAGTACTTC
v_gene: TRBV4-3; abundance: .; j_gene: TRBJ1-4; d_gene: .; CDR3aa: CASSRGTPATNEKLFF; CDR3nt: TGCGCCAGCAGCCGAGGCACCCCTGCAACTAATGAAAAACTGTTTTTT
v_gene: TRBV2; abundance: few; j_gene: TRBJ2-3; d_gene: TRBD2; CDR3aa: CARSGLASTDTQYF; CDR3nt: TGTGCCAGGTCGGGACTAGCGAGCACAGATACGCAGTATTTT
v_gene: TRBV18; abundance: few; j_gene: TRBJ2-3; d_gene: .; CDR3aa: CASGDSTDTQYF; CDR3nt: TGTGCCAGCGGCGACAGTACAGATACGCAGTATTTT
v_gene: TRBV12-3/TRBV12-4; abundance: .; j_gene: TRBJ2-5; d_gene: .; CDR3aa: CASSLIRGDYAKETQYF; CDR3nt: TGTGCCAGCAGTTTAATCAGGGGGGACTACGCAAAAGAGACCCAGTACTTC
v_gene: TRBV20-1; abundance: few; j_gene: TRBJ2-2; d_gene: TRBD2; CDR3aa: CSARDVPAGVVGELFF; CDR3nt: TGCAGTGCTAGAGATGTCCCAGCGGGAGTCGTCGGGGAGCTGTTTTTT
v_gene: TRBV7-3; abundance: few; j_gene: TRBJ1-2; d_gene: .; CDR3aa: CASSPSDRNGYTF; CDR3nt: TGTGCCAGCAGCCCGTCGGACAGAAACGGCTACACCTTC
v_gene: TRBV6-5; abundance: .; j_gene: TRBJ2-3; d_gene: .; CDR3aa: CATSRALHTDTQYF; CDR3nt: TGTGCCACCTCTAGGGCCCTGCACACAGATACGCAGTATTTT
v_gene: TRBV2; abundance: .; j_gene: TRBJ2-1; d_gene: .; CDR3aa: CASSDRLRGLFNEQFF; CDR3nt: TGTGCCAGCAGTGATCGTTTGCGGGGGCTTTTCAATGAGCAGTTCTTC
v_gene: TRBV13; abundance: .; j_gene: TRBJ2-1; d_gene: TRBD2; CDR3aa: CASSLVSSGPYNEQFF; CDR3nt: TGTGCCAGCAGCTTAGTGTCTAGCGGCCCCTACAATGAGCAGTTCTTC
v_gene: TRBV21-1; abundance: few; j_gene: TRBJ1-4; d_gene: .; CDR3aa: CASSIRPTRPTNEKLFF; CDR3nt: TGTGCCAGCAGCATTCGACCTACTCGACCAACTAATGAAAAACTGTTTTTT
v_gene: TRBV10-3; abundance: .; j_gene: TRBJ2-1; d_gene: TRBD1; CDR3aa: CAIAGTGDNEQFF; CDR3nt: TGTGCCATCGCCGGGACAGGGGACAATGAGCAGTTCTTC
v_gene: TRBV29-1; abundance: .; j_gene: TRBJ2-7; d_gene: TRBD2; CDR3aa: CSVVAGDYEQYF; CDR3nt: TGCAGCGTTGTAGCGGGAGACTACGAGCAGTACTTC
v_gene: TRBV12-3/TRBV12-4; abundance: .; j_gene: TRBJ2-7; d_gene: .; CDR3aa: CASSTGRWGYEQYF; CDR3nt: TGTGCCAGCAGCACAGGGAGATGGGGCTACGAGCAGTACTTC
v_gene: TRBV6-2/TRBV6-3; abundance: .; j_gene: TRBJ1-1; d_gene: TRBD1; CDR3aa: CASSYLQGDIEAFF; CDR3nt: TGTGCCAGCAGTTACCTCCAGGGGGACATTGAAGCTTTCTTT
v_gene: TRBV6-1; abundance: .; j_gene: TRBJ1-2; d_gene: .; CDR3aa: CASSEERYGGGYTF; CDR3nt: TGTGCCAGCAGTGAGGAGAGGTACGGCGGGGGCTACACCTTC
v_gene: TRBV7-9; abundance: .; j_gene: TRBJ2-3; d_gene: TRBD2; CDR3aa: CASWASGGADTQYF; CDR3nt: TGTGCCAGCTGGGCTAGCGGGGGTGCAGATACGCAGTATTTT
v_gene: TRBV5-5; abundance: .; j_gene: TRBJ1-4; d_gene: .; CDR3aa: CASGTRGNEKLFF; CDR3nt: TGTGCCAGCGGCACCAGGGGCAATGAAAAACTGTTTTTT
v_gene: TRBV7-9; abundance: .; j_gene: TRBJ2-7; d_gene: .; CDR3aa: CASSLVGPISEQYF; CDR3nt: TGTGCCAGCAGCTTAGTCGGCCCCATCTCGGAGCAGTACTTC
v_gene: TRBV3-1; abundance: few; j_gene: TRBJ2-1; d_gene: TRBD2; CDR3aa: CASSQPGLATYNEQFF; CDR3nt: TGTGCCAGCAGCCAGCCGGGACTAGCGACCTACAATGAGCAGTTCTTC
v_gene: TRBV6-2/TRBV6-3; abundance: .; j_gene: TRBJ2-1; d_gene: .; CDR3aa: CASSPPRMTDEQFF; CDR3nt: TGTGCCAGCAGTCCCCCGCGGATGACGGATGAGCAGTTCTTC
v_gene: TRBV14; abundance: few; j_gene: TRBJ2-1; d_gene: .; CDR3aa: CASSLSGEEQFF; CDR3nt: TGTGCCAGCAGTTTGAGTGGGGAAGAGCAGTTCTTC
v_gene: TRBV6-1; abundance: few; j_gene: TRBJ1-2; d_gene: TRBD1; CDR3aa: CASTVDRGDYGYTF; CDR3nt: TGTGCCAGCACCGTGGACAGGGGGGACTATGGCTACACCTTC
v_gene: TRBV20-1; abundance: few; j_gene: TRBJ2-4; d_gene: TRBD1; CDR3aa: CSAREQGLAKNIQYF; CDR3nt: TGCAGTGCTAGAGAACAGGGGCTAGCCAAAAACATTCAGTACTTC